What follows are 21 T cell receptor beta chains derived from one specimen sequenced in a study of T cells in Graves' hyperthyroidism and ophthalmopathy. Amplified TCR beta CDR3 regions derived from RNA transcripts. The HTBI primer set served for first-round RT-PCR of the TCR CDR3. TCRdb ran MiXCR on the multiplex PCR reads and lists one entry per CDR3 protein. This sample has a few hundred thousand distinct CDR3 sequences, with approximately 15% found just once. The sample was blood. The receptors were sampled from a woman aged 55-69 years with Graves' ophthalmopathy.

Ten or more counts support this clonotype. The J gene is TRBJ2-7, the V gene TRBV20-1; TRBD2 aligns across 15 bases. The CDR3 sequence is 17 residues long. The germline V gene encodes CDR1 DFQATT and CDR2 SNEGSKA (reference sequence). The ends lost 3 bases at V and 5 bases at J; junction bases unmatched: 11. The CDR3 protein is CSASGGLAGGYYDEQYF. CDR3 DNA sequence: TGCAGTGCTAGCGGGGGACTAGCGGGAGGTTATTACGACGAGCAGTACTTC.

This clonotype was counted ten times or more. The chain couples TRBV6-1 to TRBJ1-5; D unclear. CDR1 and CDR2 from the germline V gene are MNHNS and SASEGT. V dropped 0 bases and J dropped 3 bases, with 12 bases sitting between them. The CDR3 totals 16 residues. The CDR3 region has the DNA TGTGCCAGCAGTGAAGCAATCGGTGTCGACAATCAGCCCCAGCATTTT. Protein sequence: CASSEAIGVDNQPQHF.

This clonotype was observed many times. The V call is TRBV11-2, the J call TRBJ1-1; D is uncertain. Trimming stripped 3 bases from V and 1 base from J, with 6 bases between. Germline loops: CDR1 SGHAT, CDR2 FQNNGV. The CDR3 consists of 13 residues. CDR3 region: CASSFRRNTEAFF. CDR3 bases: TGTGCCAGCAGCTTCAGGAGGAACACTGAAGCTTTCTTT.

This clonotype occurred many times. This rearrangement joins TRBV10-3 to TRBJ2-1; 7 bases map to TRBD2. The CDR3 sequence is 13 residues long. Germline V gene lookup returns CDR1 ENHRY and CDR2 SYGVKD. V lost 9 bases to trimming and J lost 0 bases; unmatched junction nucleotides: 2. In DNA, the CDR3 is TGTGCCATACGGGGGGACTCCTACAATGAGCAGTTCTTC. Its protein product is CAIRGDSYNEQFF.

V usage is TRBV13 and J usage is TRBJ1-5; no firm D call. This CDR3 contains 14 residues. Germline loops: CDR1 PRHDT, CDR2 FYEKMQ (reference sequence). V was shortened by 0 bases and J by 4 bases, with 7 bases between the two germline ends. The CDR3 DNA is TGTGCCAGCAGCTTAGGCCCCAGAAATCAGCCCCAGCATTTT. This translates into CASSLGPRNQPQHF.

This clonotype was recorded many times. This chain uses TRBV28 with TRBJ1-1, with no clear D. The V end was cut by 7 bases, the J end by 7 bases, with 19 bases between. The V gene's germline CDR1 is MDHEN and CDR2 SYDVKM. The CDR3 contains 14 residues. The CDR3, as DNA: TGTGCCAGCACTTCAAGTTTAACTAGGATTGAAGCTTTCTTT. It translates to CASTSSLTRIEAFF.

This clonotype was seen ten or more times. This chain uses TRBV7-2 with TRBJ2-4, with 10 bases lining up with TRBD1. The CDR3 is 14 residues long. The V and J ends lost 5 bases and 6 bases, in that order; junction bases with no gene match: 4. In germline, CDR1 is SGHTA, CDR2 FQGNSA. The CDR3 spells CASSRDRGTNIQYF. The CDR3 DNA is TGTGCCAGCAGCCGGGACAGGGGAACAAACATTCAGTACTTC. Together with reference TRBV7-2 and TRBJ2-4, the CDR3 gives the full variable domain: GAGVSQSPSNKVTEKGKDVELRCDPISGHTALYWYRQSLGQGLEFLIYFQGNSAPDKSGLPSDRFSAERTGGSVSTLTIQRTQQEDSAVYLCASSRDRGTNIQYFGAGTRLSVL.

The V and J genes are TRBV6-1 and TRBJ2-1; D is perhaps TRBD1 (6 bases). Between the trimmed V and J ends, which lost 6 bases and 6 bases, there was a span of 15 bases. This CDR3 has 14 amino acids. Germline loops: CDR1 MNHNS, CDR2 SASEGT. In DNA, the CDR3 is TGTGCCAGCAGCGTCCGGGACACCGCCAATGAGCAGTTCTTC. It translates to CASSVRDTANEQFF.

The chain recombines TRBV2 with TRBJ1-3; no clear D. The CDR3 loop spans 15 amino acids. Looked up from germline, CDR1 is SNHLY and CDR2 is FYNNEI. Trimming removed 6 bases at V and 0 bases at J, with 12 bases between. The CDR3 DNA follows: TGTGCCAGCAGCCCCGGGGAGAGCTCTGGAAACACCATATATTTT. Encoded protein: CASSPGESSGNTIYF. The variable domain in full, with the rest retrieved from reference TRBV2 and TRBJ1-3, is EPEVTQTPSHQVTQMGQEVILRCVPISNHLYFYWYRQILGQKVEFLVSFYNNEISEKSEIFDDQFSVERPDGSNFTLKIRSTKLEDSAMYFCASSPGESSGNTIYFGEGSWLTVV.

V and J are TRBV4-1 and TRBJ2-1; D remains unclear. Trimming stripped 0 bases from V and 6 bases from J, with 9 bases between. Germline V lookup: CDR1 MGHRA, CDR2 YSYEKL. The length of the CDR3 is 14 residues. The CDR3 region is CASSQDWLTNEQFF. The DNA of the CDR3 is TGCGCCAGCAGCCAAGATTGGCTCACCAATGAGCAGTTCTTC.

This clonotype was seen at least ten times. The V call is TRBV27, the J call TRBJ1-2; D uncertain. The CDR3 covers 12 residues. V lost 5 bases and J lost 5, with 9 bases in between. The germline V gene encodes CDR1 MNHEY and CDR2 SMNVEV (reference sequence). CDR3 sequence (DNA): TGTGCCAGCAGTCAAATGGGATATGGCTACACCTTC. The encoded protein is CASSQMGYGYTF.

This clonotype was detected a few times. The CDR3 coding sequence is TGTGCCAGCAGCCCCCGGAGGTTGACCGGGGAGCTGTTTTTT. Protein product: CASSPRRLTGELFF. The J gene is TRBJ2-2, the V gene TRBV5-8; D is possibly TRBD2 (5 bases). Deletions cut 4 bases from V and 5 bases from J, with 12 bases between. CDR3 length: 14 amino acids. CDR1 and CDR2 (germline): SGHTS, YDEGEE. The whole variable domain, remainder taken from reference TRBV5-8 and TRBJ2-2, is EAGVTQSPTHLIKTRGQQATLRCSPISGHTSVYWYQQALGLGLQFLLWYDEGEERNRGNFPPRFSGRQFPNYSSELNVNALELEDSALYLCASSPRRLTGELFFGEGSRLTVL.

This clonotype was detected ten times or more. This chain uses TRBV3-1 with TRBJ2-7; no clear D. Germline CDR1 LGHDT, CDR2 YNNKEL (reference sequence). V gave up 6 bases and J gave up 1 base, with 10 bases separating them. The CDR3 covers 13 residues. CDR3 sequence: CASSPDGSYEQYF. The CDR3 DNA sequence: TGTGCCAGCAGTCCGGACGGATCCTACGAGCAGTACTTC.

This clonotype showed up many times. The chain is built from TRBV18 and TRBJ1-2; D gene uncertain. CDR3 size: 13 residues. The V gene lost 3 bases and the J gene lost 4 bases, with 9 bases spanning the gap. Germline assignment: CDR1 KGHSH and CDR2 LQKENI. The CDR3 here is CASSPRDVYGYTF. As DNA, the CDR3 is TGTGCCAGCTCACCCCGGGATGTCTATGGCTACACCTTC.

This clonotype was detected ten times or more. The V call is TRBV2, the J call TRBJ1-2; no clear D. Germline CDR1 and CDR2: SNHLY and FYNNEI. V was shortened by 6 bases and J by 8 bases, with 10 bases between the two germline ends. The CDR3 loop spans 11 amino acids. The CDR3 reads CASSYSAGYTF. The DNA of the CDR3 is TGTGCCAGCAGCTACTCCGCAGGCTACACCTTC.

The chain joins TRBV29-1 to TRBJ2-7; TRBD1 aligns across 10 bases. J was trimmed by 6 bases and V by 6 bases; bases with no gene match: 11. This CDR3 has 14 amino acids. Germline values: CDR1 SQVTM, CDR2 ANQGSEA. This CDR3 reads CSVAGTGARFEQYF. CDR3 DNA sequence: TGCAGCGTAGCCGGGACAGGGGCGCGATTCGAGCAGTACTTC.

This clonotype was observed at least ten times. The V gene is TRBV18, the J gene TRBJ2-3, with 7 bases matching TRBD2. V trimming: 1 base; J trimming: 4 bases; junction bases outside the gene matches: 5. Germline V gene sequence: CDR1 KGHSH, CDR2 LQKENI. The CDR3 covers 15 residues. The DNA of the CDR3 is TGTGCCAGCTCACCACGGGAGGGTGGGGCAGATACGCAGTATTTT. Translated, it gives CASSPREGGADTQYF.

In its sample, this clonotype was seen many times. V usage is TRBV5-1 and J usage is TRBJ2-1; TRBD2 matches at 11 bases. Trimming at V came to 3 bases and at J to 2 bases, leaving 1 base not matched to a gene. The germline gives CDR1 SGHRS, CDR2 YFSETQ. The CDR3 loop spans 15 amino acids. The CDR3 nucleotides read TGCGCCAGCAGCTCGACTAGCGGGGCCTACAATGAGCAGTTCTTC. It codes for CASSSTSGAYNEQFF.

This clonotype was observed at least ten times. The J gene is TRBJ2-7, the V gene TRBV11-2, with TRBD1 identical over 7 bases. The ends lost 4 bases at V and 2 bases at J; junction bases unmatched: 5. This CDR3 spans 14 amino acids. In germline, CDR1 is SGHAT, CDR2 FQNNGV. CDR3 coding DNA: TGTGCCAGCAGCTCTCGGACAGGTACCTACGAGCAGTACTTC. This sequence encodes CASSSRTGTYEQYF.

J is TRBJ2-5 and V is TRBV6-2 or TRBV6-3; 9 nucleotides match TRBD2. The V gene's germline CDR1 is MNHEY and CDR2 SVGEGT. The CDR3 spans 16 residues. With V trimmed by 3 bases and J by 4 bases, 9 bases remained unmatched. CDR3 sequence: CASSYRMTSGGETQYF. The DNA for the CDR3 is TGTGCCAGCAGTTATAGAATGACTAGCGGTGGAGAGACCCAGTACTTC.

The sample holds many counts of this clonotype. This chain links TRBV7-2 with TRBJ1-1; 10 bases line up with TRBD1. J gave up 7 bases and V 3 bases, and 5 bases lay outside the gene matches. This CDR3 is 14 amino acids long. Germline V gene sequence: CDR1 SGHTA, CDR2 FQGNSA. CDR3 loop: CASSFRQGAGEAFF. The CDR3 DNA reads TGTGCCAGCAGCTTTCGACAGGGGGCCGGTGAAGCTTTCTTT.